The 20 T cell receptor beta chains below all came from one sample that was sequenced in a study of T cell changes during pregnancy in multiple sclerosis. Repertoires were generated with immunoSEQ multiplex PCR, while TCRdb's copy carries only in-frame clones and drops some. Seen here are tens of thousands of clones, 80% to 95% observed once, and the top ten hold around 1.4%. The sample consisted of peripheral blood, taken in the third trimester of pregnancy. Receptors originate from a female donor in good health, enrolled as a control in a pregnancy study.

This rearrangement joins TRBV18 to TRBJ2-1; D possibly corresponds to TRBD2 (5 bases). Trimming shortened V by 3 bases and J by 5 bases, and 17 bases separated the two germline ends. Germline lookup yields CDR1 KGHSH and CDR2 LQKENI. The CDR3 is 16 residues long. CDR3 amino acids: CASSPIGLARNNEQFF. DNA of the CDR3: TGTGCCAGCTCACCGATCGGGCTAGCAAGAAACAATGAGCAGTTCTTC.

Only one count was recorded for this clone. The chain joins TRBV7-8 to TRBJ2-3; D is possibly TRBD2 (5 bases). CDR3 length equals 13 residues. Looked up from germline, CDR1 is SGHVS and CDR2 is FQNEAQ. Trimming stripped 4 bases from V and 6 bases from J, with 11 bases between. This CDR3 reads CASSSEGPDTQYF. CDR3 in DNA: TGTGCCAGCAGCTCAGAGGGTCCCGATACGCAGTATTTT.

V and J are TRBV2 and TRBJ2-1; tentatively, D is TRBD2 (5 bases). This CDR3 is 14 amino acids long. Between the trimmed V and J ends, which lost 6 bases and 1 base, there was a span of 10 bases. Germline loops: CDR1 SNHLY, CDR2 FYNNEI. The CDR3: CASRDSASYNEQFF. CDR3 bases: TGTGCCAGCAGGGATAGCGCTTCCTACAATGAGCAGTTCTTC.

The chain couples TRBV7-2 to TRBJ1-1; D is possibly TRBD1 (6 bases). This CDR3 is built from 13 residues. CDR1 is SGHTA and CDR2 is FQGNSA in the germline V gene. V was trimmed by 1 base and J by 10 bases, leaving 13 bases between them. This chain's CDR3 is CASSLDITGPAFF. DNA of the CDR3: TGTGCCAGCAGCTTAGACATAACAGGGCCAGCTTTCTTT.

The V gene is TRBV18, the J gene TRBJ2-1, with 9 bases fitting TRBD2. Losses at the gene ends were 2 bases for V and 4 bases for J; bases not matched to a gene: 9. Germline V gives CDR1 KGHSH, CDR2 LQKENI. The length of the CDR3 is 17 residues. The CDR3 DNA is TGTGCCAGCTCACCATTCGCGGGAGGGCCCCAATACAATGAGCAGTTCTTC. Translating it yields CASSPFAGGPQYNEQFF. Using reference TRBV18 and TRBJ2-1 for the parts outside the CDR3, the full variable domain is NAGVMQNPRHLVRRRGQEARLRCSPMKGHSHVYWYRQLPEEGLKFMVYLQKENIIDESGMPKERFSAEFPKEGPSILRIQQVVRGDSAAYFCASSPFAGGPQYNEQFFGPGTRLTVL.

The genes are TRBV18 and TRBJ1-1, with TRBD1 matching over 8 bases. The CDR3 extends over 15 amino acids. The trim removed 5 bases at V and 6 bases at J, leaving 11 bases unmatched. Looked up from germline, CDR1 is KGHSH and CDR2 is LQKENI. The chain's CDR3 is CASSEGQVGKAEAFF. The CDR3 coding sequence is TGTGCCAGCTCAGAGGGACAGGTGGGAAAGGCTGAAGCTTTCTTT.

V gene TRBV7-9 combines with J gene TRBJ2-3; 14 bases are shared with TRBD2. The CDR3 runs 18 residues. The ends lost 4 bases at V and 1 base at J; junction bases unmatched: 7. In germline, CDR1 is SEHNR, CDR2 FQNEAQ (reference sequence). CDR3 loop: CASSSGLAGVYRTDTQYF. The CDR3 coding sequence is TGTGCCAGCAGCTCGGGACTAGCGGGAGTATATCGCACAGATACGCAGTATTTT.

The rearrangement links TRBV29-1 to TRBJ1-5; 11 positions agree with TRBD1. The trim removed 4 bases at V and 3 bases at J, leaving 2 bases unmatched. This CDR3 has 14 amino acids. The germline CDR1 and CDR2 sequences are SQVTM and ANQGSEA. Written as DNA, the CDR3 is TGCAGCGTTGGGGGACAGGGGGTCAATCAGCCCCAGCATTTT. Amino acid sequence: CSVGGQGVNQPQHF.

CDR3 loop: CASRTGQGTSTDTQYF. In nucleotides, the CDR3 is TGTGCCAGCAGGACCGGACAGGGGACTAGCACAGATACGCAGTATTTT. The chain is built from TRBV6-6 and TRBJ2-3; 9 nucleotides match TRBD1. With V trimmed by 6 bases and J by 0 bases, 7 bases remained unmatched. The CDR3 extends over 16 amino acids. Germline values: CDR1 MNHNY, CDR2 SVGAGI (reference sequence).

V gene TRBV18 combines with J gene TRBJ2-2, with D possibly TRBD1 on 5 matching bases. Germline V gene sequence: CDR1 KGHSH, CDR2 LQKENI. The CDR3 sequence is 15 residues long. Trimming removed 3 bases from V and 1 base from J, with 9 bases in between. CDR3 nucleotide sequence: TGTGCCAGCTCACCTAGACAGATGAACACCGGGGAGCTGTTTTTT. It specifies CASSPRQMNTGELFF.

The V gene is TRBV28, the J gene TRBJ2-3; 9 bases are a match to TRBD1. Germline CDR1 and CDR2: MDHEN and SYDVKM. The CDR3 has 16 residues. The V and J ends lost 5 bases and 4 bases, in that order; junction bases with no gene match: 10. The CDR3 is CASSNWTGVASDTQYF. The CDR3 nucleotides are TGTGCCAGCAGTAACTGGACAGGGGTGGCGTCAGATACGCAGTATTTT.

The chain uses TRBV28 and TRBJ2-7, with D perhaps matching TRBD1 (6 bases). This CDR3 comprises 12 residues. Trimming pared 9 bases from V and 7 bases from J, leaving 16 bases between. The V gene's germline CDR1 is MDHEN and CDR2 SYDVKM. The CDR3 spells CASTRGVLEQYF. Here the CDR3 DNA reads TGTGCCAGTACCAGGGGCGTCCTGGAGCAGTACTTC.

The chain joins TRBV6-4 to TRBJ2-1; 8 bases fit TRBD2. This CDR3 has 14 residues. CDR1 is MRHNA and CDR2 is SNTAGT in the germline V gene. The V gene end was trimmed by 4 bases and the J gene end by 7 bases; junction bases not matched to a gene: 6. CDR3 sequence: CASSGIAGLNEQFF. The CDR3 DNA follows: TGTGCCAGCAGTGGAATAGCGGGACTTAATGAGCAGTTCTTC.

DNA for the CDR3: TGTGCCAGCAGTTTATTACCAGGGAAGCAGCCCCAGCATTTT. This sequence encodes CASSLLPGKQPQHF. The chain recombines TRBV28 with TRBJ1-5, with a tentative D call TRBD1 (5 bases). Germline CDR1 reads MDHEN; CDR2 reads SYDVKM. The CDR3 extends over 14 amino acids. The V gene lost 1 base and the J gene lost 7 bases, with 11 bases spanning the gap.

The chain carries TRBV28 and TRBJ2-7, with 8 positions matching TRBD1. The CDR3 is 15 residues long. V shed 3 bases and J 7 bases; nucleotides not matched to a gene: 11. The germline V gene encodes CDR1 MDHEN and CDR2 SYDVKM. The CDR3, as DNA: TGTGCCAGCAGTTTTCCCCCGACAGGGGTAGTTGAGCAGTACTTC. Amino acids: CASSFPPTGVVEQYF.

As DNA, the CDR3 is TGCGCCAGCAGACGGGGCAGGGAGGACGAAAAACTGTTTTTT. Amino acid sequence: CASRRGREDEKLFF. V is TRBV5-1 and J is TRBJ1-4, with D perhaps TRBD1 (5 bases). This CDR3 comprises 14 residues. The germline V and J ends were trimmed by 5 bases and 8 bases, with 16 bases remaining between them. Germline assignment: CDR1 SGHRS and CDR2 YFSETQ.

The V call is TRBV7-9, the J call TRBJ2-5; 7 bases are shared with TRBD1. Germline lookup yields CDR1 SEHNR and CDR2 FQNEAQ (reference sequence). There are 14 residues in the CDR3. Unmatched junction bases numbered 6, after V lost 5 bases and J lost 3 bases. CDR3 in amino acids: CASSHRDSEETQYF. CDR3 sequence (DNA): TGTGCCAGCAGCCACAGGGACAGCGAAGAGACCCAGTACTTC.

The V and J genes are TRBV19 and TRBJ2-2; 9 nucleotides align to TRBD2. V lost 3 bases to trimming and J lost 5 bases; unmatched junction nucleotides: 7. There are 16 residues in the CDR3. Looked up from germline, CDR1 is LNHDA and CDR2 is SQIVND (reference sequence). CDR3 nucleotides: TGTGCCAGTAGTATTCGCGGTAGCGGGAGTACCGGGGAGCTGTTTTTT. Its translation: CASSIRGSGSTGELFF.

The chain employs TRBV5-1 and TRBJ2-2, with no clear D. Trimming pared 0 bases from V and 5 bases from J, leaving 5 bases between. Germline-derived CDR1 and CDR2 are SGHRS and YFSETQ. CDR3 length: 13 amino acids. CDR3 in amino acids: CASSLDGTGELFF. DNA of the CDR3: TGCGCCAGCAGCTTGGACGGGACCGGGGAGCTGTTTTTT.

The chain is built from TRBV5-1 and TRBJ1-2, with a tentative D call TRBD1 (5 bases). V dropped 2 bases and J dropped 6 bases, with 17 bases sitting between them. The CDR3 totals 15 residues. The germline gives CDR1 SGHRS, CDR2 YFSETQ. The CDR3 is CASSLDRSSAHGYTF. CDR3 DNA: TGCGCCAGCAGCTTAGACAGATCCTCGGCTCATGGCTACACCTTC.